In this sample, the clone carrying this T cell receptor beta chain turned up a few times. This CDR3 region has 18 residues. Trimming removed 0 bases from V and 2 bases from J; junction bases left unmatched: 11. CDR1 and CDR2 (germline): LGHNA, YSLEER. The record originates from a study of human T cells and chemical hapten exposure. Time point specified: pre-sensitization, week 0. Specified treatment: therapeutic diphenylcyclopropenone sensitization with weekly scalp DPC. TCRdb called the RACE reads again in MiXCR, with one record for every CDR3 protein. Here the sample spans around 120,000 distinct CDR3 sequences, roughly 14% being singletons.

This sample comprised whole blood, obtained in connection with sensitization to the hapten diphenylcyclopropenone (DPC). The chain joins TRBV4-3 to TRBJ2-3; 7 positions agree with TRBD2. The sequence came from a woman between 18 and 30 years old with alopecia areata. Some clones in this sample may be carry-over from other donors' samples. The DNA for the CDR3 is TGCGCCAGCAGCCAAGACACCCTGATGGGGGGGACCACAGATACGCAGTATTTT. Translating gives CASSQDTLMGGTTDTQYF.